The 28 T cell receptor beta chains given below trace back to one sample, sequenced in a study of blood T cell repertoires in COVID-19. Produced via immunoSEQ multiplex PCR; TCRdb's table is partial and in-frame only. The sample records over 200,000 clones, around 85% being singletons. The sample consisted of peripheral blood. These receptors were collected from a woman of 80 years or more with acute or convalescent COVID-19.

In this sample, this clone turned up once. The chain is built from TRBV3-1 (or the pseudogene TRBV3-2) and TRBJ2-4, with D perhaps TRBD2 (7 bases). Germline values: CDR1 LGHDT, CDR2 YNNKEL (reference sequence). The CDR3 is made up of 15 amino acids. Deletions cut 3 bases from V and 9 bases from J, with 18 bases between. CDR3 in amino acids: CASSQTGGGGVIQYF. DNA of the CDR3: TGTGCCAGCAGCCAGACGGGGGGCGGTGGGGTCATTCAGTACTTC.

This clone was seen a few times. V gene TRBV5-1 combines with J gene TRBJ1-4, with D perhaps matching TRBD1 (5 bases). The CDR3 covers 15 residues. V lost 1 base to trimming and J lost 5 bases, with 12 bases between them. In germline, CDR1 is SGHRS, CDR2 YFSETQ. The CDR3 here is CASSLMAGSNEKLFF. The DNA of the CDR3 is TGCGCCAGCAGCTTGATGGCAGGGTCCAATGAAAAACTGTTTTTT.

Notes on this clone: A junction end diverges from the germline sequence, so it may reflect a read error. The J gene is TRBJ1-4, the V gene TRBV29-1; D not resolved. The V gene's germline CDR1 is SQVTM and CDR2 ANQGSEA. The CDR3 is 13 residues long. The chain's CDR3 is CSVEEGDNEKLFF. The CDR3 DNA reads TGCAGCGTAGAAGAGGGAGATAATGAAAAACTGTTTTTT.

This clone has just a few counts. The V call is TRBV2, the J call TRBJ2-4, with D unclear. The V gene's germline CDR1 is SNHLY and CDR2 FYNNEI. Deletions cut 11 bases from V and 0 bases from J, with 26 bases between. The CDR3 length is 18 residues. CDR3 coding DNA: TGTGCCTCCTCCCCAGCAGTGACGGTGACAACAGCCAAAAACATTCAGTACTTC. Encoded protein: CASSPAVTVTTAKNIQYF.

The chain joins TRBV27 to TRBJ2-7, with 8 bases that match TRBD2. Trimming cost V 7 bases and J 5 bases; bases outside gene matches: 13. CDR1 is MNHEY and CDR2 is SMNVEV in the germline V gene (reference sequence). This CDR3 has 15 amino acids. This CDR3 reads CASTKSTGGFHEQYF. The CDR3 nucleotides are TGTGCCAGCACCAAATCGACGGGGGGGTTCCACGAGCAGTACTTC.

V gene TRBV19 combines with J gene TRBJ1-5; TRBD1 aligns across 7 bases. CDR1 and CDR2 (germline): LNHDA, SQIVND (reference sequence). Trimming at V came to 5 bases and at J to 4 bases, leaving 8 bases not matched to a gene. CDR3 length: 15 amino acids. The CDR3 DNA is TGTGCCAGTAGTGCCCACAGGGGATTAAATCAGCCCCAGCATTTT. Its protein is CASSAHRGLNQPQHF.

The chain employs TRBV5-8 and TRBJ2-5, with D maybe TRBD2 (7 bases). Looked up from germline, CDR1 is SGHTS and CDR2 is YDEGEE. The CDR3 covers 17 residues. Trimming took off 0 bases at V and 5 bases at J, with 20 bases between the two ends. This chain's CDR3 is CASSLELGGGPGETQYF. The CDR3 nucleotides are TGTGCCAGCAGCTTGGAATTAGGGGGAGGGCCGGGGGAGACCCAGTACTTC.

This rearrangement joins TRBV6-2 or TRBV6-3 to TRBJ2-3; weak D call: TRBD2 (5 bases). This CDR3 is built from 16 residues. CDR1 is MNHEY and CDR2 is SVGEGT in the germline V gene. V was cut by 7 bases and J by 2 bases, with 19 bases left in between. This CDR3 is CASIPDTADSTDTQYF. CDR3 nucleotides: TGTGCCAGCATCCCAGATACAGCGGACTCCACAGATACGCAGTATTTT.

This clone has a single count. The chain has TRBV18 and TRBJ2-3, with TRBD1 identical over 11 bases. After removal of 3 bases from V and 6 bases from J, the junction contained 8 bases not matched to a gene. This CDR3 is 16 amino acids long. Germline-derived CDR1 and CDR2 are KGHSH and LQKENI. The CDR3 DNA follows: TGTGCCAGCTCACCTATCGGGACAGGGGGTCATGATACGCAGTATTTT. Protein sequence: CASSPIGTGGHDTQYF.

This CDR3 reads CSVDGGAGEFAYEQYF. The CDR3 DNA follows: TGCAGCGTTGATGGCGGAGCGGGGGAATTTGCCTACGAGCAGTACTTC. The rearrangement links TRBV29-1 to TRBJ2-7, with 8 bases aligning to TRBD2. The germline V gene encodes CDR1 SQVTM and CDR2 ANQGSEA. The junction had 12 bases not matched to a gene; V was cut back by 3 bases and J by 2 bases. This CDR3 contains 16 residues.

The rearrangement links TRBV7-2 to TRBJ2-7; tentatively, D is TRBD2 (5 bases). The CDR3 loop spans 14 amino acids. Germline V CDR1 and CDR2: SGHTA, FQGNSA. The germline V and J ends were trimmed by 3 bases and 3 bases, with 12 bases remaining between them. The CDR3 sequence is CASSLTTPNYEQYF. In DNA, the CDR3 is TGTGCCAGCAGCTTGACTACGCCAAACTACGAGCAGTACTTC. Looking up the rest from reference TRBV7-2 and TRBJ2-7 gives the full variable domain: GAGVSQSPSNKVTEKGKDVELRCDPISGHTALYWYRQSLGQGLEFLIYFQGNSAPDKSGLPSDRFSAERTGGSVSTLTIQRTQQEDSAVYLCASSLTTPNYEQYFGPGTRLTVT.

This clone has only a few counts. The chain recombines TRBV28 with TRBJ2-7; TRBD2 aligns across 7 bases. Germline loops: CDR1 MDHEN, CDR2 SYDVKM. The CDR3 is 15 amino acids. V lost 2 bases to trimming and J lost 5 bases; unmatched junction nucleotides: 9. The CDR3 sequence: CASSLIPAGRNEQYF. The CDR3 DNA reads TGTGCCAGCAGTTTAATCCCAGCGGGACGGAACGAGCAGTACTTC. Drawing the rest from reference TRBV28 and TRBJ2-7, the complete variable domain is DVKVTQSSRYLVKRTGEKVFLECVQDMDHENMFWYRQDPGLGLRLIYFSYDVKMKEKGDIPEGYSVSREKKERFSLILESASTNQTSMYLCASSLIPAGRNEQYFGPGTRLTVT.

The chain combines TRBV7-2 with TRBJ1-2; tentative D call: TRBD1 (6 bases). The CDR3 covers 13 residues. V lost 6 bases to trimming and J lost 4 bases, with 12 bases between them. CDR1 and CDR2 from the germline V gene are SGHTA and FQGNSA. The CDR3 DNA is TGTGCCAGCAGTAGGCCAGGGGCCTATGGCTACACCTTC. This translates into CASSRPGAYGYTF.

DNA of the CDR3: TGTGCCAGCAGCCTTCGAAGGTTCGGGTACAATGAGCAGTTCTTC. Encoded protein: CASSLRRFGYNEQFF. This rearrangement joins TRBV11-2 to TRBJ2-1; D uncertain. Germline CDR1 reads SGHAT; CDR2 reads FQNNGV. The CDR3 has 15 residues. V was cut by 5 bases and J by 4 bases, with 15 bases left in between.

The rearrangement links TRBV24-1 to TRBJ1-5, with D possibly being TRBD1 (6 bases). V lost 9 bases and J lost 11, with 16 bases in between. Germline V gene lookup returns CDR1 KGHDR and CDR2 SFDVKD. The CDR3 covers 12 residues. CDR3 region: CATSWGPGSQHF. In nucleotides, the CDR3 is TGTGCCACCTCTTGGGGGCCGGGGTCCCAGCATTTT.

This clone was counted a few times. The V gene is TRBV7-3, the J gene TRBJ2-1; 12 nucleotides agree with TRBD2. From germline, CDR1 is SGHTA and CDR2 FQGTGA. The CDR3 has 16 residues. J gave up 7 bases and V 3 bases, and 7 bases lay outside the gene matches. CDR3 nucleotides: TGTGCCAGCAGCTTGGGAAGGACTAGCGGGAAAAATGAGCAGTTCTTC. The encoded protein is CASSLGRTSGKNEQFF.

The V and J genes are TRBV4-1 and TRBJ1-3, with no clear D. CDR3 length: 16 amino acids. Germline-derived CDR1 and CDR2 are MGHRA and YSYEKL. The V and J ends lost 0 bases and 2 bases respectively, with 11 bases between them. CDR3 DNA sequence: TGCGCCAGCAGCCAAGATATGAGGGCCGCTGGAAACACCATATATTTT. Encoded protein: CASSQDMRAAGNTIYF.

The V and J genes are TRBV19 and TRBJ2-3; TRBD1 might be the D (6 bases). Germline loops: CDR1 LNHDA, CDR2 SQIVND (reference sequence). The V end lost 5 bases, the J end lost 4 bases, and 16 bases lay between the germline ends. CDR3 length: 15 amino acids. CDR3 in amino acids: CASSAQGLEADTQYF. The CDR3 bases are TGTGCCAGTAGTGCACAGGGTCTGGAGGCAGATACGCAGTATTTT. Full variable domain (remainder filled in from reference TRBV19 and TRBJ2-3): DGGITQSPKYLFRKEGQNVTLSCEQNLNHDAMYWYRQDPGQGLRLIYYSQIVNDFQKGDIAEGYSVSREKKESFPLTVTSAQKNPTAFYLCASSAQGLEADTQYFGPGTRLTVL.

The rearrangement joins TRBV3-1 (or the pseudogene TRBV3-2) to TRBJ1-6; TRBD1 might be the D (6 bases). With 4 bases removed from V and 0 bases from J, the gap between germline ends came to 7 bases. Per the germline V gene, CDR1 is LGHDT and CDR2 is YNNKEL (reference sequence). The CDR3 sequence is 15 residues long. The CDR3 loop reads CASSLGGSYNSPLHF. The CDR3, as DNA: TGTGCCAGCAGCCTAGGGGGCTCCTATAATTCACCCCTCCACTTT.

The chain recombines TRBV3-1 (or the pseudogene TRBV3-2) with TRBJ2-7; 13 bases match TRBD2. CDR3 length: 18 residues. The trim removed 2 bases at V and 5 bases at J, leaving 12 bases unmatched. Germline values: CDR1 LGHDT, CDR2 YNNKEL (reference sequence). The CDR3 region is CASSQPRTSGGHSHEQYF. In nucleotides, the CDR3 is TGTGCCAGCAGCCAACCCCGGACTAGCGGGGGCCACAGCCACGAGCAGTACTTC.

The rearrangement joins TRBV27 to TRBJ1-5, with D unresolved. The CDR3 covers 13 residues. V was shortened by 5 bases and J by 5 bases, with 10 bases between the two germline ends. Per germline, CDR1 MNHEY and CDR2 SMNVEV (reference sequence). The CDR3 DNA reads TGTGCCAGCAGTACAACCCCTTATCAGCCCCAGCATTTT. Its protein product is CASSTTPYQPQHF.

The V gene is TRBV6-5, the J gene TRBJ2-1, with unresolved D. CDR3 length: 10 residues. V lost 8 bases and J lost 5, with 4 bases in between. CDR1 is MNHEY and CDR2 is SVGAGI in the germline V gene. In DNA form, the CDR3 reads TGTGCCAGCCGGGACAATGAGCAGTTCTTC. The encoded protein is CASRDNEQFF.

The chain is built from TRBV19 and TRBJ2-7, with 8 nucleotides matching TRBD2. Per germline, CDR1 LNHDA and CDR2 SQIVND (reference sequence). The junction had 4 bases not matched to a gene; V was cut back by 5 bases and J by 4 bases. The CDR3 runs 13 residues. Written as DNA, the CDR3 is TGTGCCAGTAGTCGACGGGGGGGGTACGAGCAGTACTTC. Translation: CASSRRGGYEQYF.

The chain couples TRBV5-8 to TRBJ2-7; TRBD2 agrees at 13 bases. The germline V gene has CDR1 SGHTS and CDR2 YDEGEE. The CDR3 consists of 16 residues. The J segment lost 3 bases and the V segment lost 5 bases, leaving 8 bases of the junction unmatched. The CDR3 sequence: CASRPGTSGELYEQYF. CDR3 DNA: TGTGCCAGCAGGCCCGGGACTAGCGGGGAACTCTACGAGCAGTACTTC.

This clone was observed a handful of times. V and J are TRBV7-6 and TRBJ1-4, with 7 bases lining up with TRBD1. This CDR3 contains 15 residues. CDR1 is SGHVS and CDR2 is FNYEAQ in the germline V gene. The ends lost 5 bases at V and 3 bases at J; junction bases unmatched: 6. The CDR3 DNA reads as TGTGCCAGCAGCCCGACAGGGTCATCTAATGAAAAACTGTTTTTT. Amino acids: CASSPTGSSNEKLFF.

The chain links TRBV6-5 to TRBJ2-7; tentative D call: TRBD1 (6 bases). The germline CDR1 and CDR2 sequences are MNHEY and SVGAGI. The CDR3 consists of 11 residues. Between the trimmed V and J ends, which lost 10 bases and 2 bases, there was a span of 9 bases. The CDR3 DNA reads as TGTGCCATCAGGACAGCCTACGAGCAGTACTTC. It yields the protein CAIRTAYEQYF.

V is TRBV2 and J is TRBJ1-1; TRBD1 is a possible D gene (5 bases). Trimming took off 2 bases at V and 3 bases at J, with 13 bases between the two ends. Germline CDR1 is SNHLY and CDR2 is FYNNEI. The CDR3 sequence is 15 residues long. CDR3 DNA sequence: TGTGCCAGCAGTGAACTGGAGGGGCCTGACACTGAAGCTTTCTTT. It yields the protein CASSELEGPDTEAFF.

The chain combines TRBV28 with TRBJ2-5, with 8 positions matching TRBD1. The junction had 5 bases not matched to a gene; V was cut back by 1 base and J by 1 base. The CDR3 covers 16 residues. Germline assignment: CDR1 MDHEN and CDR2 SYDVKM. The CDR3 loop is CASSLYQGAAQETQYF. The CDR3 coding sequence is TGTGCCAGCAGTTTATACCAGGGGGCGGCCCAAGAGACCCAGTACTTC. The full variable domain, with the rest looked up from reference TRBV28 and TRBJ2-5, is DVKVTQSSRYLVKRTGEKVFLECVQDMDHENMFWYRQDPGLGLRLIYFSYDVKMKEKGDIPEGYSVSREKKERFSLILESASTNQTSMYLCASSLYQGAAQETQYFGPGTRLLVL.